The source of this T cell receptor beta chain is a study of cytomegalovirus exposure and HLA in healthy donors. All the people who gave samples were healthy bone marrow donors. V was cut by 5 bases and J by 2 bases, with 29 bases left in between. CDR3 length: 19 residues. The germline V gene encodes CDR1 SGHRS and CDR2 YFSETQ. Study-level findings and limits: In an earlier analysis, productive rearrangement rates for most beta V segments clustered near 87% or 30%. Some V segments, including TRBV6-2 and TRBV6-3, were excluded as indistinguishable.

To note about this clone: The antigen remains unidentified.

Amplification used 60 Vbeta primers and 13 Jbeta primers. Repertoires were generated with immunoSEQ multiplex PCR, while TCRdb's copy carries only in-frame clones and drops some. The sample includes about 150,000 clones, roughly 80% seen only once; the top ten take approximately 2.7%. The chain joins TRBV5-1 to TRBJ2-7, with a possible D match to TRBD2 (5 bases). Sequenced material: PBMCs. This sequence originates from a boy between 2 and 10 years old in good health and CMV-seronegative. This CDR3 reads CASRGLGVQAGLRAYEQYF. CDR3 bases: TGCGCCAGCAGGGGCCTTGGGGTCCAGGCGGGCCTACGGGCCTACGAGCAGTACTTC.